This TCR beta chain is from a study of regulatory T cells in long-lasting Graves disease. This clonotype was found many times. Its antigen is currently unknown. Investigators prepared the TCR beta libraries by applying iRepertoire HTBI primers and Arm-PCR of CDR3 regions. MiXCR, applied by TCRdb to the multiplex PCR reads, yields one record per CDR3 protein. The sample consists of 400,000 to 450,000 distinct CDR3 sequences, roughly a quarter of them appearing once. Trimming shortened V by 6 bases and J by 8 bases, and 10 bases separated the two germline ends. The CDR3 is made up of 11 amino acids. Regarding the study as a whole: Persistent patients shared more public clonotypes (2,741) than newly diagnosed patients (under 1,000). Persistent disease samples used TRBV28, TRBJ1-2 and TRBJ2-5 preferentially.

The time point: persistent/refractory GD, antithyroid drugs over 5 years with positive TRAb. Construction of the TCR library relied on RNA isolated from PBMCs. Roughly 8.2-milliliter peripheral blood samples went into EDTA tubes. The rearrangement links TRBV12-3 or TRBV12-4 to TRBJ1-2; D is ambiguous. The specimen comprised peripheral blood mononuclear cells (PBMCs), sampled when the disease was refractory, from a patient treated with antithyroid drugs. The TCR sequence derives from a female donor with Graves disease. CDR3 protein: CASSLRGGYTF. CDR3 DNA sequence: TGTGCCAGCAGCCTTCGAGGGGGCTACACCTTC.